The 16 T cell receptor beta chains below all came from one sample that was sequenced in a study of siplizumab effects on memory and regulatory T cells. Clones were sequenced by immunoSEQ multiplex PCR, and TCRdb holds only the in-frame ones, with some missing. The table shows fewer than 85,000 clones, with 95% occurring only once. Specimen: CD8+ T cells sorted from blood. The receptors derive from a human donor in good health.

The chain has TRBV27 and TRBJ1-1, with D unclear. The germline V and J ends were trimmed by 1 base and 4 bases, with 7 bases remaining between them. Germline CDR1 is MNHEY and CDR2 is SMNVEV (reference sequence). The CDR3 spans 13 residues. The CDR3 loop is CASSLWGFTEAFF. CDR3 coding DNA: TGTGCCAGCAGTTTATGGGGATTCACTGAAGCTTTCTTT.

The chain has TRBV7-9 and TRBJ2-5, with 10 nucleotides matching TRBD2. Germline assignment: CDR1 SEHNR and CDR2 FQNEAQ (reference sequence). This CDR3 comprises 15 residues. J lost 5 bases, V lost 1 base, and 4 bases had no gene match. Written as DNA, the CDR3 is TGTGCCAGCAGCTTAGGGGCTAGCGGGGGCGAGACCCAGTACTTC. It is translated as CASSLGASGGETQYF.

V and J are TRBV5-1 and TRBJ2-7, with TRBD1 as a possible D gene (6 bases). Deletions cut 0 bases from V and 3 bases from J, with 13 bases between. This CDR3 is built from 15 residues. From germline, CDR1 is SGHRS and CDR2 YFSETQ. The CDR3 DNA reads as TGCGCCAGCAGCTTGGTTCTGGGGGCCGACTACGAGCAGTACTTC. Encoded protein: CASSLVLGADYEQYF.

The chain couples TRBV27 to TRBJ1-5, with D perhaps TRBD1 (5 bases). Between the trimmed V and J ends, which lost 1 base and 6 bases, there was a span of 10 bases. Germline V lookup: CDR1 MNHEY, CDR2 SMNVEV (reference sequence). There are 14 residues in the CDR3. CDR3 nucleotides: TGTGCCAGCAGTTTATACAGGCAGGGTCAGCCCCAGCATTTT. This sequence encodes CASSLYRQGQPQHF.

The V call is TRBV7-9, the J call TRBJ2-1; 8 bases agree with TRBD1. The V gene's germline CDR1 is SEHNR and CDR2 FQNEAQ (reference sequence). The CDR3 has 16 amino acids. The V segment lost 1 base and the J segment 7 bases; nucleotides outside the gene matches: 9. As DNA, the CDR3 is TGTGCCAGCAGCTTAGTGGCAGGGGGCTTATGGAATGAGCAGTTCTTC. Translation gives CASSLVAGGLWNEQFF.

This sequence joins TRBV9 and TRBJ2-7; TRBD1 or TRBD2 may be the D gene (5 bases each). The germline CDR1 and CDR2 sequences are SGDLS and YYNGEE. The CDR3 length is 14 residues. Deletions cut 4 bases from V and 6 bases from J, with 17 bases between. CDR3 coding DNA: TGTGCCAGCAGCCGAGGGTCCGACAGTCTCGAGCAGTACTTC. It codes for CASSRGSDSLEQYF.

The V gene is TRBV2, the J gene TRBJ2-3; the D is unclear. The CDR3 is made up of 12 amino acids. V shed 6 bases and J shed 2 bases, with 6 bases lying between them. Per the germline V gene, CDR1 is SNHLY and CDR2 is FYNNEI. CDR3 sequence reads: CASSSYTDTQYF. The CDR3 coding sequence is TGTGCCAGCAGCTCATACACAGATACGCAGTATTTT.

V gene TRBV7-9 combines with J gene TRBJ1-1; D unclear. Germline V gives CDR1 SEHNR, CDR2 FQNEAQ (reference sequence). V lost 2 bases and J lost 0, with 10 bases in between. This CDR3 is 15 amino acids long. This CDR3 reads CASSLLYGVNTEAFF. The DNA for the CDR3 is TGTGCCAGCAGCTTACTTTACGGGGTGAACACTGAAGCTTTCTTT. Combining the CDR3 with reference TRBV7-9 and TRBJ1-1 gives the whole variable domain DTGVSQNPRHKITKRGQNVTFRCDPISEHNRLYWYRQTLGQGPEFLTYFQNEAQLEKSRLLSDRFSAERPKGSFSTLEIQRTEQGDSAMYLCASSLLYGVNTEAFFGQGTRLTVV.

The V and J genes are TRBV5-1 and TRBJ1-1; 7 bases align to TRBD1. In germline, CDR1 is SGHRS, CDR2 YFSETQ. Trimming cost V 3 bases and J 5 bases; bases outside gene matches: 1. CDR3 size: 12 residues. Written as DNA, the CDR3 is TGCGCCAGCAGCTCAGGGGGGACTGAAGCTTTCTTT. This translates into CASSSGGTEAFF.

The CDR3 sequence: CASRVSAGTQETQYF. CDR3 bases: TGCGCCAGCAGGGTCTCGGCGGGAACCCAAGAGACCCAGTACTTC. The chain carries TRBV5-1 and TRBJ2-5, with a weak D call TRBD2 (6 bases). Looked up from germline, CDR1 is SGHRS and CDR2 is YFSETQ. V was cut by 5 bases and J by 1 base, with 15 bases left in between. The CDR3 consists of 15 residues.

This clone appeared a single time. The chain has TRBV2 and TRBJ1-2; D gene ambiguous. The V and J ends lost 8 bases and 6 bases respectively, with 10 bases between them. Germline V gives CDR1 SNHLY, CDR2 FYNNEI. This CDR3 has 11 residues. The CDR3 here is CASLYGDGYTF. The CDR3 nucleotides are TGTGCCAGCCTGTACGGGGATGGCTACACCTTC. Together with reference TRBV2 and TRBJ1-2, the CDR3 gives the full variable domain: EPEVTQTPSHQVTQMGQEVILRCVPISNHLYFYWYRQILGQKVEFLVSFYNNEISEKSEIFDDQFSVERPDGSNFTLKIRSTKLEDSAMYFCASLYGDGYTFGSGTRLTVV.

This chain joins TRBV10-3 and TRBJ2-2; TRBD1 or TRBD2 may be the D gene (5 bases each). Germline V gives CDR1 ENHRY, CDR2 SYGVKD. This CDR3 contains 16 residues. The germline V and J ends were trimmed by 0 bases and 1 base, with 9 bases remaining between them. The CDR3 DNA follows: TGTGCCATCAGTGAGTCCGGGACGGTGAACACCGGGGAGCTGTTTTTT. This sequence encodes CAISESGTVNTGELFF.

V is TRBV10-3 and J is TRBJ2-7; 9 nucleotides align to TRBD2. This CDR3 comprises 15 residues. Germline CDR1 reads ENHRY; CDR2 reads SYGVKD. The V segment lost 3 bases and the J segment 3 bases; nucleotides outside the gene matches: 6. The DNA for the CDR3 is TGTGCCATCAGTGAACCGACTAGCGGAATCTACGAGCAGTACTTC. Amino acid sequence: CAISEPTSGIYEQYF.

The J gene is TRBJ2-1, the V gene TRBV7-9, with TRBD1 as a possible D gene (6 bases). Germline CDR1 reads SEHNR; CDR2 reads FQNEAQ (reference sequence). Between the trimmed V and J ends, which lost 4 bases and 0 bases, there was a span of 10 bases. The CDR3 runs to 15 residues. CDR3: CASSSGTLSYNEQFF. Written as DNA, the CDR3 is TGTGCCAGCAGCTCAGGGACACTCTCCTACAATGAGCAGTTCTTC.

V is TRBV10-1 and J is TRBJ1-2; TRBD1 agrees at 7 bases. The CDR3 has 14 residues. Losses at the gene ends were 4 bases for V and 8 bases for J; bases not matched to a gene: 10. From germline, CDR1 is WNHNN and CDR2 SYGVQD (reference sequence). The CDR3 nucleotides are TGCGCCAGCAGTGGAGGGACAGTGTGGATAGGCTACACCTTC. Its protein product is CASSGGTVWIGYTF.

This clone was observed once. The V call is TRBV27, the J call TRBJ2-2; 15 positions agree with TRBD2. The length of the CDR3 is 18 residues. Germline CDR1 is MNHEY and CDR2 is SMNVEV (reference sequence). Trimming at V came to 3 bases and at J to 4 bases, leaving 6 bases not matched to a gene. This chain's CDR3 is CASSFGLAGGPGTGELFF. The DNA of the CDR3 is TGTGCCAGCAGTTTCGGACTAGCGGGAGGGCCGGGCACCGGGGAGCTGTTTTTT.